This T cell receptor (beta chain) was obtained from a study of OX40 agonist ivuxolimab in advanced cancers. Describing the broader study: Ivuxolimab was a fully human IgG2 agonistic monoclonal antibody targeting the costimulatory receptor OX40 (CD134). The purpose of peripheral TCRbeta sequencing was to test whether ivuxolimab changed TCR sequence diversity and led to clonal T-cell expansion. The monotherapy dose-escalation portion (N ≈ 56 patients) of the phase I ivuxolimab trial is reported in the paper. Three dose-escalation patients achieved partial responses, one with hepatocellular carcinoma and two with cutaneous melanoma. Prior anti-PD-1, anti-PD-L1 or anti-CTLA-4 therapy was permitted, and approximately 39% of dose-escalation patients had received checkpoint inhibitors. Of the approximately 54 dose-escalation patients, hepatocellular carcinoma was present in approximately 20, melanoma in some 15, renal cell carcinoma in 9 and head and neck cancer in 9. Intravenous ivuxolimab was administered to patients every 2 weeks at six dose levels: 0.01, 0.1, 0.3, 1.5, 3 and 10 mg/kg. The dose-escalation cohort was roughly 87% male with a mean age of about 58 years, ranging from roughly 23 to 80. The paper as a whole reports these results and caveats: The antigen specificity of the peripheral T cells that underwent clonal expansion was not determined. At doses of 0.1 to 3.0 mg/kg, clonal expansion of both CD4+ and CD8+ T cells in blood was seen between baseline and week 6. In the 0.1-3.0 mg/kg groups, partial responders had among the lowest normalized peripheral clonal expansion, particularly in CD8+ T cells. After ivuxolimab, expanded clones were on average more numerous among CD8+ T cells than among CD4+ T cells. Low levels of normalized T-cell clonal expansion were also shown by some nonresponding patients.

Genomic DNA was extracted from sorted cells for sequencing of the TCRbeta CDR3 region. TCRbeta CDR3 regions were sequenced using the immunoSEQ Assay. This is the immuneACCESS table as TCRdb keeps it, with only in-frame sequences that have V and J called. A part of the clones is gone; compared with another copy, unresolved V genes explain less than half, and the rest is unexplained. The sample profile shows around 20,000 clones; 74% of them were found once. The ten most abundant clones make up 20% to 30% of the sample. The trial excluded patients who had a history of autoimmune disease or were on systemic immunosuppression. In every dose cohort, peripheral blood was drawn for TCR sequencing at baseline, cycle 4 day 1, and cycle 7 day 1. Samples were obtained from an open-label, multicenter, first-in-human phase I dose-escalation trial of ivuxolimab. The trial enrolled adults with locally advanced or metastatic head and neck squamous cell, hepatocellular, melanoma or renal cell carcinoma. Before TCR sequencing, CD4+ T cells and CD8+ T cells were sorted from peripheral blood as separate populations.

A note on this clone: Its cognate antigen has yet to be identified. Per-nucleotide qualities are absent, and no much larger clonotype sits a single base away.

The CDR3 contains 14 residues, cysteine and phenylalanine counted. CDR3 DNA is the only sequence kept; it has 42 bases, read in frame from the first base. Sequences MNHEY (CDR1) and SMNVEV (CDR2) are obtained from the germline V gene (reference sequence). V is clipped by 3 bases and J by 6 bases, and the sequence between their germline boundaries is 12 bases long. This sample comprised CD4+ or CD8+ T cells sorted from blood, obtained in a trial of the OX40 agonist ivuxolimab. The receptor was derived from an adult with an advanced solid tumor such as melanoma, head and neck, liver or kidney cancer. Here the chain combines TRBV27 and TRBJ2-1; 7 matching bases give a weak D call of TRBD2. The CDR3 in this case is CASSLGRGGNEQFF. The DNA is as follows: TGTGCCAGCAGTTTGGGAAGGGGGGGCAATGAGCAGTTCTTC.